One sample yielded the 25 T cell receptor beta chains listed below, sequenced in a study of cytomegalovirus exposure and HLA in healthy donors. The PCR ran on 60 Vbeta and 13 Jbeta primers. This table comes from immunoSEQ multiplex PCR, and its TCRdb copy is limited to in-frame clones, with some not included. This table holds 150,000 to 200,000 clones, approximately 73% found once. The sequenced sample consisted of PBMCs. The receptors come from a man between 50 and 59 years old in good health and CMV-seronegative.

The V call is TRBV7-8, the J call TRBJ2-7; no clear D. The CDR3 runs to 12 residues. The ends were cut back, 5 bases at V and 7 bases at J, with 12 bases in the middle. CDR1 and CDR2 (germline): SGHVS, FQNEAQ. The CDR3 sequence is CASSPFTGEQYF. The CDR3 DNA reads as TGTGCCAGCAGCCCGTTTACCGGTGAGCAGTACTTC. The whole variable domain, remainder taken from reference TRBV7-8 and TRBJ2-7, is GAGVSQSPRYKVAKRGQDVALRCDPISGHVSLFWYQQALGQGPEFLTYFQNEAQLDKSGLPSDRFFAERPEGSVSTLKIQRTQQEDSAVYLCASSPFTGEQYFGPGTRLTVT.

The chain recombines TRBV28 with TRBJ2-5; 8 bases map to TRBD2. CDR3 size: 15 residues. V trimming: 2 bases; J trimming: 6 bases; junction bases outside the gene matches: 8. The germline V gene has CDR1 MDHEN and CDR2 SYDVKM. In DNA form, the CDR3 reads TGTGCCAGCAGTTTAGGTGCGGGGGGAATGAAGACCCAGTACTTC. Amino acid sequence: CASSLGAGGMKTQYF.

This sequence joins TRBV5-1 and TRBJ2-5; weak D call: TRBD1 (6 bases). The germline CDR1 and CDR2 sequences are SGHRS and YFSETQ. This CDR3 region has 13 residues. V was clipped by 3 bases and J by 4 bases, with 10 bases between them. The CDR3 protein is CASSYRVGETQYF. As DNA, the CDR3 is TGCGCCAGCAGCTACAGGGTTGGAGAGACCCAGTACTTC.

The rearrangement uses TRBV6-6 and TRBJ1-3, with a tentative D call TRBD1 (5 bases). Germline CDR1 MNHNY, CDR2 SVGAGI (reference sequence). Trimming cost V 2 bases and J 0 bases, with 8 bases left between them. The CDR3 runs to 15 residues. The CDR3 loop is CASSYPGVSGNTIYF. The CDR3 DNA sequence: TGTGCCAGCAGTTACCCGGGGGTCTCTGGAAACACCATATATTTT.

V gene TRBV18 combines with J gene TRBJ2-7; possible D gene TRBD2, 5 bases. Trimming left V 1 base short and J 5 bases short, with 18 bases between. CDR3 length: 16 residues. Germline values: CDR1 KGHSH, CDR2 LQKENI. The CDR3, as DNA: TGTGCCAGCTCACCACAATCTGGCGGGCACGGCAACGAGCAGTACTTC. Its translation: CASSPQSGGHGNEQYF.

The J gene is TRBJ2-1, the V gene TRBV15; D perhaps matches TRBD2 (7 bases). Germline CDR1 and CDR2: LNHNV and YYDKDF (reference sequence). Trimming took off 6 bases at V and 6 bases at J, with 15 bases between the two ends. The CDR3 has 14 amino acids. The CDR3 loop reads CATSPQGGGNEQFF. The CDR3 nucleotides are TGTGCCACCAGTCCACAGGGAGGGGGCAATGAGCAGTTCTTC.

The chain uses TRBV9 and TRBJ2-7, with 11 bases lining up with TRBD2. Germline values: CDR1 SGDLS, CDR2 YYNGEE. Trimming at V came to 0 bases and at J to 9 bases, leaving 11 bases not matched to a gene. This CDR3 spans 16 amino acids. CDR3 sequence: CASSVDPGLAGGTQYF. CDR3 DNA sequence: TGTGCCAGCAGCGTAGACCCGGGGCTAGCGGGGGGAACGCAGTACTTC.

This clone was observed a few times. The chain has TRBV5-5 and TRBJ1-1; TRBD1 might be the D (6 bases). V lost 4 bases and J 4 bases, leaving 14 bases between the germline ends. CDR1 is SGHKS, CDR2 YYEKEE, per germline (reference sequence). The CDR3 sequence is 14 residues long. This CDR3 reads CASSSYRVATEAFF. CDR3 bases: TGTGCCAGCAGCAGCTACAGGGTAGCCACTGAAGCTTTCTTT.

The chain has TRBV29-1 and TRBJ2-7; D perhaps matches TRBD1 (5 bases). V dropped 2 bases and J dropped 2 bases, with 13 bases sitting between them. The CDR3 is 14 residues long. The germline CDR1 and CDR2 sequences are SQVTM and ANQGSEA. CDR3 in DNA: TGCAGCGTTGAAATGGGAAACAGGACCTACGAGCAGTACTTC. The encoded protein is CSVEMGNRTYEQYF.

This chain uses TRBV7-9 with TRBJ1-5; the D is unclear. There are 13 residues in the CDR3. From germline, CDR1 is SEHNR and CDR2 FQNEAQ (reference sequence). The V end lost 2 bases, the J end lost 5 bases, and 7 bases lay between the germline ends. Written as DNA, the CDR3 is TGTGCCAGCAGCTTAATTCTAGATCAGCCCCAGCATTTT. It codes for CASSLILDQPQHF.

The J gene is TRBJ2-1, the V gene TRBV10-3; 9 bases match TRBD1. After removal of 6 bases from V and 8 bases from J, the junction contained 14 bases not matched to a gene. The CDR3 is made up of 16 amino acids. Germline lookup yields CDR1 ENHRY and CDR2 SYGVKD. The DNA for the CDR3 is TGTGCCATCAGAAGAAGCCCCGGGACAGGGTCTGATGAGCAGTTCTTC. It codes for CAIRRSPGTGSDEQFF.

This clone appeared a single time. The chain employs TRBV6-5 and TRBJ2-4; 7 nucleotides align to TRBD2. This CDR3 region has 16 residues. Per the germline V gene, CDR1 is MNHEY and CDR2 is SVGAGI. V dropped 0 bases and J dropped 1; count of bases not matched to a gene: 3. The CDR3 bases are TGTGCCAGCAGTTACTCGGCCGGGGGGGCCAAAAACATTCAGTACTTC. Its protein product is CASSYSAGGAKNIQYF.

The CDR3, as DNA: TGTGCCAGCAGCTTAGTCGGGACAGTCAATCAGCCCCAGCATTTT. This sequence encodes CASSLVGTVNQPQHF. The chain carries TRBV7-2 and TRBJ1-5, with 7 bases matching TRBD1. Germline loops: CDR1 SGHTA, CDR2 FQGNSA. The junction had 3 bases not matched to a gene; V was cut back by 1 base and J by 3 bases. The CDR3 runs to 15 residues.

V and J are TRBV6-6 and TRBJ2-3, with D perhaps TRBD1 (6 bases). The CDR3 consists of 15 residues. The V end lost 0 bases, the J end lost 2 bases, and 9 bases lay between the germline ends. Germline V gene data show CDR1 as MNHNY and CDR2 as SVGAGI (reference sequence). In DNA form, the CDR3 reads TGTGCCAGCAGTTACTCAAGGGACAACACAGATACGCAGTATTTT. Its protein is CASSYSRDNTDTQYF.

The gene calls are TRBV28 and TRBJ2-4; D unclear. Trimming pared 5 bases from V and 6 bases from J, leaving 14 bases between. CDR1 is MDHEN and CDR2 is SYDVKM in the germline V gene. The CDR3 runs to 14 residues. In DNA, the CDR3 is TGTGCCAGCAGTACGACTCGTCTCGGAAACATTCAGTACTTC. It codes for CASSTTRLGNIQYF.

The V gene is TRBV5-4, the J gene TRBJ2-1; 10 positions match TRBD1. This CDR3 spans 14 amino acids. V lost 4 bases, J lost 4 bases, and 2 bases stayed unmatched. Germline CDR1 is SGHNT and CDR2 is YYREEE (reference sequence). CDR3 amino acids: CASSGTGVYNEQFF. For the CDR3, the DNA is TGTGCCAGCAGCGGGACAGGGGTTTACAATGAGCAGTTCTTC.

This clone was recorded a few times. V and J are TRBV18 and TRBJ2-5; 9 bases match TRBD1. CDR3 length: 15 amino acids. Trimming at V came to 3 bases and at J to 5 bases, leaving 7 bases not matched to a gene. CDR1 is KGHSH and CDR2 is LQKENI in the germline V gene. CDR3 coding DNA: TGTGCCAGCTCACCGGGCGACAGGGGGGCCGAGACCCAGTACTTC. Translation gives CASSPGDRGAETQYF.

This clone was detected only a few times. This chain links TRBV4-1 with TRBJ2-7; 11 bases fit TRBD1. Germline V lookup: CDR1 MGHRA, CDR2 YSYEKL. The CDR3 runs 19 residues. The junction had 13 bases not matched to a gene; V was cut back by 0 bases and J by 3 bases. This CDR3 reads CASSQDLRRTGGGFYEQYF. Written as DNA, the CDR3 is TGCGCCAGCAGCCAAGATTTGAGACGGACAGGGGGCGGTTTCTACGAGCAGTACTTC.

The chain uses TRBV4-1 and TRBJ1-2, with 12 bases fitting TRBD1. The junction had 17 bases not matched to a gene; V was cut back by 1 base and J by 8 bases. The CDR3 is made up of 19 amino acids. Looked up from germline, CDR1 is MGHRA and CDR2 is YSYEKL. The CDR3: CASSQAPGGPGQGAGGYTF. The CDR3 nucleotides read TGCGCCAGCAGCCAAGCCCCGGGAGGACCGGGACAGGGGGCCGGGGGCTACACCTTC.

The chain joins TRBV19 to TRBJ1-2; a possible D gene is TRBD1 (5 bases). There are 16 residues in the CDR3. Trimming took off 0 bases at V and 1 base at J, with 12 bases between the two ends. The germline CDR1 and CDR2 sequences are LNHDA and SQIVND (reference sequence). In DNA, the CDR3 is TGTGCCAGTAGTATAGATCTGCGGGGGATTAACTATGGCTACACCTTC. Residues: CASSIDLRGINYGYTF.

This clone was detected only a few times. The chain uses TRBV27 and TRBJ1-6; 7 bases agree with TRBD1. Germline values: CDR1 MNHEY, CDR2 SMNVEV (reference sequence). With V trimmed by 5 bases and J by 9 bases, 10 bases remained unmatched. The CDR3 extends over 15 amino acids. The CDR3: CASSNQTGRVSPLHF. CDR3 coding DNA: TGTGCCAGCAGTAACCAGACAGGGCGGGTTTCACCCCTCCACTTT.

The chain links TRBV27 to TRBJ1-2; no firm D call. Germline V CDR1 and CDR2: MNHEY, SMNVEV (reference sequence). Trimming removed 0 bases from V and 8 bases from J, with 7 bases in between. The CDR3 extends over 12 amino acids. The chain's CDR3 is CASSLSGVGYTF. CDR3 in DNA: TGTGCCAGCAGTTTATCCGGGGTAGGCTACACCTTC.

V is TRBV7-3 and J is TRBJ1-1, with a possible D match to TRBD1 (5 bases). Germline V gene data show CDR1 as SGHTA and CDR2 as FQGTGA. The V and J ends lost 2 bases and 0 bases respectively, with 10 bases between them. This CDR3 is 15 amino acids long. In DNA form, the CDR3 reads TGTGCCAGCAGCTTAGAGACAGTTATGAACACTGAAGCTTTCTTT. It is translated as CASSLETVMNTEAFF.

The table lists this clone with a few counts. The rearrangement links TRBV10-1 to TRBJ2-1, with 13 bases matching TRBD2. The length of the CDR3 is 17 residues. Trimming cost V 3 bases and J 0 bases; bases outside gene matches: 2. Looked up from germline, CDR1 is WNHNN and CDR2 is SYGVQD (reference sequence). The CDR3 DNA reads TGCGCCAGCAGTGAACTAGCGGGGGGGCCCTCCTACAATGAGCAGTTCTTC. This encodes CASSELAGGPSYNEQFF.

CDR3 nucleotides: TGTGCCAGCAGCTCGGTTGGGCAGGGGAAAGTTATCGCCTACGAGCAGTACTTC. Translated, it gives CASSSVGQGKVIAYEQYF. The genes are TRBV11-2 and TRBJ2-7, with D maybe TRBD1 (6 bases). The CDR3 consists of 18 residues. Trimming shortened V by 4 bases and J by 2 bases, and 24 bases separated the two germline ends. Germline-derived CDR1 and CDR2 are SGHAT and FQNNGV.